Listed below are T cell receptor beta chains from one sample, sequenced in a study of T cells after yellow fever vaccination. TCRdb re-derived calls from the 5' RACE reads in MiXCR, one entry per CDR3 protein. The sample has about 220,000 distinct CDR3 sequences, approximately 3.2% seen once. Sample: CD4+ T cells sorted from PBMCs, taken 10 days after the yellow fever booster vaccination. The receptors derive from a man aged 18 to 29 who received the YFV17D yellow fever vaccine. The CDR3 runs from the conserved cysteine through the conserved F or W. The D gene is left open where the match is weak. Only part of the rows carry a size: once, few, many, or a class if the clone is expanded.

TRBV4-3,TRBJ2-2,-,many,CASSRGVTNTGELFF,TGCGCCAGCAGCCGAGGGGTAACGAACACCGGGGAGCTGTTTTTT
TRBV7-4,TRBJ1-5,-,few,CASSLEQGNQPQHF,TGTGCCAGCAGCTTAGAACAGGGCAATCAGCCCCAGCATTTT
TRBV10-2,TRBJ1-1,-,many,CASSGSRTEAFF,TGCGCCAGCAGTGGCTCACGGACTGAAGCTTTCTTT
TRBV6-2/TRBV6-3,TRBJ2-5,-,-,CASSWPIQETQYF,TGTGCCAGCAGTTGGCCGATCCAAGAGACCCAGTACTTC
TRBV20-1,TRBJ1-3,-,few,CSARKGSGNTIYF,TGCAGTGCTAGAAAGGGTTCTGGAAACACCATATATTTT
TRBV4-1,TRBJ1-3,-,many,CASSQVAGVGNTIYF,TGCGCCAGCAGCCAAGTGGCAGGGGTTGGAAACACCATATATTTT
TRBV11-2,TRBJ2-3,TRBD2,-,CASSFLSSGGLAVDTQYF,TGTGCCAGCAGCTTCCTCTCTAGCGGGGGCCTTGCGGTAGATACGCAGTATTTT
TRBV6-6,TRBJ2-5,-,many,CASSHPGTLEETQYF,TGTGCCAGCAGTCACCCTGGGACGCTCGAAGAGACCCAGTACTTC
TRBV5-1,TRBJ2-5,-,many,CASSFRQGSTETQYF,TGCGCCAGCAGCTTCCGGCAGGGGTCGACCGAGACCCAGTACTTC
TRBV7-2,TRBJ2-5,-,many,CASSLTALQETQYF,TGTGCCAGCAGCTTAACAGCCTTACAAGAGACCCAGTACTTC
TRBV28,TRBJ2-5,TRBD2,few,CASRPTSGDQETQYF,TGTGCCAGCAGACCGACTAGCGGGGACCAAGAGACCCAGTACTTC
TRBV5-4,TRBJ2-1,TRBD1,few,CASSLGLGQGAKGYNEQFF,TGTGCCAGCAGCTTGGGGTTGGGACAGGGCGCTAAGGGGTACAATGAGCAGTTCTTC
TRBV4-3,TRBJ1-6,TRBD1,-,CASSRRDRGNSPLHF,TGCGCCAGCAGCCGTCGGGACAGGGGGAATTCACCCCTCCACTTT
TRBV15,TRBJ1-2,-,many,CATSRDYTTNYGYTF,TGTGCCACCAGCAGAGATTATACCACTAACTATGGCTACACCTTC
TRBV12-5,TRBJ1-1,-,few,CASGIHTGKRAFF,TGTGCTAGTGGGATACACACAGGGAAGCGGGCTTTCTTT
TRBV7-9,TRBJ2-5,-,-,CASSFQRSMWHETQYF,TGTGCCAGCAGCTTTCAGCGGTCGATGTGGCATGAGACCCAGTACTTC
TRBV14,TRBJ2-5,-,many,CASSQDRIRAPQETQYF,TGTGCCAGCAGCCAAGATAGGATCCGGGCCCCCCAAGAGACCCAGTACTTC
TRBV7-2,TRBJ2-5,TRBD2,many,CASSLQAGEQETQYF,TGTGCCAGCAGCTTACAGGCGGGGGAACAAGAGACCCAGTACTTC
TRBV6-5,TRBJ2-3,-,many,CASSTRIPGLGGDTQYF,TGTGCCAGCAGTACTCGCATCCCGGGTTTGGGTGGAGATACGCAGTATTTT
TRBV5-1,TRBJ2-7,-,few,CASSLARGTYEQYF,TGCGCCAGCAGCTTGGCCCGGGGAACCTACGAGCAGTACTTC
TRBV6-1,TRBJ1-1,-,-,CASSEKRDTEAFF,TGTGCCAGCAGTGAAAAACGGGACACTGAAGCTTTCTTT
TRBV6-5,TRBJ2-1,-,-,CASGQQPPNEQFF,TGTGCCAGCGGACAGCAACCCCCCAATGAGCAGTTCTTC
TRBV7-2,TRBJ1-5,TRBD1,few,CASSSLTGVSQPQHF,TGTGCCAGCAGCTCTCTTACAGGGGTTAGCCAGCCCCAGCATTTT
TRBV3-1,TRBJ1-2,-,few,CASSQDRPGNGYTF,TGTGCCAGCAGCCAAGATCGGCCGGGCAATGGCTACACCTTC
TRBV5-6,TRBJ1-5,-,few,CASSLGRSYYQPQHF,TGTGCCAGCAGCTTGGGCAGGAGCTACTATCAGCCCCAGCATTTT
TRBV7-9,TRBJ2-7,-,many,CASSSPEDLTYEQYF,TGTGCCAGCAGCTCCCCGGAGGACCTTACCTACGAGCAGTACTTC
TRBV6-6,TRBJ2-6,-,-,CASRVMSSGANVLTF,TGTGCCAGCAGGGTGATGAGCTCTGGGGCCAACGTCCTGACTTTC
TRBV18,TRBJ2-1,-,many,CASSPQGERNEQFF,TGTGCCAGCTCACCACAGGGGGAAAGAAATGAGCAGTTCTTC
TRBV23-1,TRBJ2-2,-,many,CASSQSAGPGTGELFF,TGCGCCAGCAGTCAATCGGCAGGGCCGGGCACCGGGGAGCTGTTTTTT
TRBV9,TRBJ2-5,-,-,CASSATPRWETQYF,TGTGCCAGCAGCGCGACCCCCCGGTGGGAGACCCAGTACTTC
TRBV5-1,TRBJ1-2,-,-,CASSGGRLRNYGYTF,TGCGCCAGCAGCGGAGGGCGGCTTCGAAACTATGGCTACACCTTC
TRBV7-9,TRBJ2-4,-,many,CASSLSGDIQYF,TGTGCCAGCAGCCTGTCGGGAGACATTCAGTACTTC
TRBV5-1,TRBJ1-2,-,-,CASRPDGNYGYTF,TGCGCCAGCAGACCGGACGGGAACTATGGCTACACCTTC
TRBV20-1,TRBJ2-5,TRBD2,many,CSAREERGPRAQYF,TGCAGTGCTAGAGAAGAGCGGGGGCCCCGGGCCCAGTACTTC
TRBV7-2,TRBJ1-2,-,many,CASSRSKPNYGYTF,TGTGCCAGCAGCCGCTCCAAACCTAACTATGGCTACACCTTC
TRBV11-2,TRBJ2-3,TRBD2,few,CASSFGLAFTDTQYF,TGTGCCAGCAGCTTTGGACTAGCGTTCACAGATACGCAGTATTTT